The 11 T cell receptor beta chains presented below share a single source sample, sequenced in a study of shared T cell receptors in the human thymus. Clones were sequenced by immunoSEQ multiplex PCR, and TCRdb holds only the in-frame ones, with some missing. The data hold hundreds of thousands of clones, with approximately 78% observed a single time. The data also belong to a second study, concerning human thymus T cells.

Sequenced sample: thymocytes. The receptors were gathered from a boy younger than two with a congenital heart defect.

The rearrangement joins TRBV15 to TRBJ1-3; D is unresolved. The CDR3 totals 12 residues. From germline, CDR1 is LNHNV and CDR2 YYDKDF (reference sequence). V dropped 5 bases and J dropped 4 bases, with 6 bases sitting between them. CDR3 sequence: CATSPGGNTIYF. The CDR3 DNA reads as TGTGCCACCAGCCCGGGGGGAAACACCATATATTTT.

The J gene is TRBJ2-2, the V gene TRBV12-5; 8 nucleotides match TRBD2. Losses at the gene ends were 4 bases for V and 8 bases for J; bases not matched to a gene: 9. Germline V gives CDR1 LGHNT, CDR2 FRNRAP. The CDR3 loop spans 15 amino acids. CDR3 nucleotide sequence: TGTGCTAGTGGTTCCTCCGGGGGGGCTGCGGGGGAGCTGTTTTTT. It specifies CASGSSGGAAGELFF.

This chain uses TRBV5-1 with TRBJ2-7; 7 bases line up with TRBD1. The junction had 2 bases not matched to a gene; V was cut back by 1 base and J by 7 bases. Germline CDR1 reads SGHRS; CDR2 reads YFSETQ. The CDR3 is made up of 12 amino acids. This CDR3 reads CASSLPGGEQYF. Here the CDR3 DNA reads TGCGCCAGCAGCTTGCCAGGGGGAGAGCAGTACTTC.

The chain employs TRBV13 and TRBJ2-7; TRBD2 aligns across 12 bases. Germline V lookup: CDR1 PRHDT, CDR2 FYEKMQ (reference sequence). This CDR3 has 17 amino acids. J gave up 3 bases and V 0 bases, and 6 bases lay outside the gene matches. This chain's CDR3 is CASSLGPRTSGDYEQYF. The CDR3 coding sequence is TGTGCCAGCAGCTTAGGCCCTAGGACTAGCGGGGACTACGAGCAGTACTTC.

The chain recombines TRBV6-1 with TRBJ2-7, with 8 bases lining up with TRBD1. Germline CDR1 reads MNHNS; CDR2 reads SASEGT. After removal of 2 bases from V and 3 bases from J, the junction contained 3 bases not matched to a gene. CDR3 size: 14 residues. CDR3 bases: TGTGCCAGCAGTGAAAGGGGACAGGACTACGAGCAGTACTTC. This sequence encodes CASSERGQDYEQYF.

This sequence joins TRBV30 and TRBJ1-1; 10 positions agree with TRBD1. Germline V gene sequence: CDR1 GTSNPN, CDR2 SVGIG (reference sequence). The CDR3 loop spans 17 amino acids. J was trimmed by 0 bases and V by 2 bases; bases with no gene match: 9. Here the CDR3 reads CAWSPPGQGILNTEAFF. The CDR3 region has the DNA TGTGCCTGGAGTCCCCCGGGACAGGGGATTCTGAACACTGAAGCTTTCTTT. Full variable domain (outside the CDR3, taken from reference TRBV30 and TRBJ1-1): SQTIHQWPATLVQPVGSPLSLECTVEGTSNPNLYWYRQAAGRGLQLLFYSVGIGQISSEVPQNLSASRPQDRQFILSSKKLLLSDSGFYLCAWSPPGQGILNTEAFFGQGTRLTVV.

This rearrangement joins TRBV9 to TRBJ2-5; TRBD1 might be the D (6 bases). Per the germline V gene, CDR1 is SGDLS and CDR2 is YYNGEE. Trimming removed 6 bases at V and 4 bases at J, with 19 bases between. The CDR3 has 15 residues. The CDR3 coding sequence is TGTGCCAGCACCTGTAGGTCAGGGGCTGGAGAGACCCAGTACTTC. Amino acid sequence: CASTCRSGAGETQYF. Full variable domain (rest looked up from reference TRBV9 and TRBJ2-5): DSGVTQTPKHLITATGQRVTLRCSPRSGDLSVYWYQQSLDQGLQFLIQYYNGEERAKGNILERFSAQQFPDLHSELNLSSLELGDSALYFCASTCRSGAGETQYFGPGTRLLVL.

This chain joins TRBV4-3 and TRBJ2-6; 14 bases are a match to TRBD2. V dropped 1 base and J dropped 1; count of bases not matched to a gene: 3. In germline, CDR1 is LGHNA, CDR2 YSLEER. There are 19 residues in the CDR3. Here the CDR3 DNA reads TGCGCCAGCAGCCAAGGGGGACTAGCGGGAGAATCTGGGGCCAACGTCCTGACTTTC. It specifies CASSQGGLAGESGANVLTF.

There are a few counts of this clone. This chain links TRBV28 with TRBJ2-3; TRBD2 is a possible D gene (6 bases). In germline, CDR1 is MDHEN, CDR2 SYDVKM. CDR3 size: 16 residues. V was trimmed by 4 bases and J by 3 bases, leaving 17 bases between them. The CDR3 sequence: CASSSPPGDETDTQYF. CDR3 coding DNA: TGTGCCAGCAGTTCCCCCCCGGGGGATGAGACAGATACGCAGTATTTT.

In DNA form, the CDR3 reads TGCGCCAGCAGCCCCGGGACAGGGTGGTATGAAAAACTGTTTTTT. This sequence encodes CASSPGTGWYEKLFF. The rearrangement joins TRBV5-1 to TRBJ1-4; 9 nucleotides match TRBD1. The CDR3 runs to 15 residues. The germline V gene encodes CDR1 SGHRS and CDR2 YFSETQ. V dropped 4 bases and J dropped 6; count of bases not matched to a gene: 7.

The rearrangement links TRBV2 to TRBJ2-7; TRBD2 agrees at 10 bases. Germline V CDR1 and CDR2: SNHLY, FYNNEI. This CDR3 contains 14 residues. Trimming cost V 7 bases and J 2 bases; bases outside gene matches: 5. The CDR3 nucleotides read TGTGCCAGCAACCCACTAGCGGGAACCTACGAGCAGTACTTC. This translates into CASNPLAGTYEQYF.